This T cell receptor (beta chain) was obtained from a study of siplizumab effects on memory and regulatory T cells. Cocultured for roughly 6 days at 37°C were the mixed lymphocyte reaction cells. Assaying covered roughly 92,000 TCR templates per sample. Libraries were prepared by immunoSEQ multiplex PCR; TCRdb keeps only in-frame clonotypes and omits some of them. The sample contains roughly 9,900 clones, approximately 42% of which appear only once. Turning to this clone: No antigen is known for it.

From germline, CDR1 is SGHTA and CDR2 FQGNSA. The CDR3 totals 16 residues. J gave up 3 bases and V 2 bases, and 4 bases lay outside the gene matches. Study observations and caveats: Siplizumab, the agent tested, significantly reduced alloreactive sequences traceable to unstimulated CD4+ memory cells. Versus over 25% in controls, the mappable alloreactive CD4+ clones averaged approximately 69% Treg-derived with siplizumab.

The chain combines TRBV7-2 with TRBJ1-5, with 10 bases that match TRBD1. This TCR came from a human donor in good health; the cells came from an allogeneic mixed lymphocyte reaction. Sequences were obtained from CFSE-low (dividing) CD4+ T cells sorted from an allogeneic mixed lymphocyte reaction. CDR3 sequence reads: CASSLFGTGANQPQHF. The CDR3 DNA follows: TGTGCCAGCAGCTTATTTGGGACAGGGGCCAATCAGCCCCAGCATTTT.